This T cell receptor (beta chain) was profiled in a study of T cells in Graves' hyperthyroidism and ophthalmopathy. Study-level results: Ophthalmopathy was told apart from stable hyperthyroidism by a 13 V-J model. Most thyroid clonotypes that were expanded above 0.001 also turned up in blood.

Details on this clonotype: Its antigen is not identified.

Trimming at V came to 1 base and at J to 3 bases, leaving 3 bases not matched to a gene. Germline V gives CDR1 SGHRS, CDR2 YFSETQ. The CDR3 is made up of 15 amino acids. Lactation, pregnancy, other autoimmune disease or uncontrolled infection excluded patients. On the basis of clinical symptoms, serum thyroxine and TRAb, thyroid ultrasound and orbital computed tomography, diagnoses were made. What was amplified from RNA transcripts were TCR beta CDR3 regions. When the TCR CDR3 underwent first-round RT-PCR, the HTBI primer set was used. TCRdb re-derived calls from the multiplex PCR reads in MiXCR, one entry per CDR3 protein. The data show approximately 700,000 distinct CDR3 sequences, roughly 46% seen once.

Sequencing was carried out using peripheral blood or thyroid tissue (not recorded which). The genes are TRBV5-1 and TRBJ2-7, with 11 positions matching TRBD1. The source is an adult man with Graves' disease, either hyperthyroidism or ophthalmopathy (not recorded which). In DNA form, the CDR3 reads TGCGCCAGCAGCTTGACGGGACAGGGGGACTACGAGCAGTACTTC. Translated, it gives CASSLTGQGDYEQYF. Using reference TRBV5-1 and TRBJ2-7 for the parts outside the CDR3, the full variable domain is KAGVTQTPRYLIKTRGQQVTLSCSPISGHRSVSWYQQTPGQGLQFLFEYFSETQRNKGNFPGRFSGRQFSNSRSEMNVSTLELGDSALYLCASSLTGQGDYEQYFGPGTRLTVT.